The 21 T cell receptor beta chains in this list originate from one sample, sequenced in a study of T cell changes during pregnancy in multiple sclerosis. The method was immunoSEQ multiplex PCR; TCRdb's version includes in-frame clones alone and lacks a portion of them. This sample yields fewer than 140,000 clones, of which about 90% are seen a single time; 1.5% to 2% belongs to the top ten. Sequenced material: peripheral blood, taken before pregnancy. These receptor sequences come from a female donor with multiple sclerosis, enrolled in a pregnancy study.

This clone was seen once. V usage is TRBV19 and J usage is TRBJ1-1; D perhaps matches TRBD1 (6 bases). The CDR3 has 14 amino acids. Germline V gives CDR1 LNHDA, CDR2 SQIVND (reference sequence). V shed 3 bases and J shed 2 bases, with 10 bases lying between them. In DNA form, the CDR3 reads TGTGCCAGTAGTATCCCCAGGGGTAACACTGAAGCTTTCTTT. Translating gives CASSIPRGNTEAFF.

The genes are TRBV11-3 and TRBJ1-2; TRBD1 matches 10 bases. V dropped 5 bases and J dropped 5; count of bases not matched to a gene: 5. The CDR3 loop spans 14 amino acids. CDR1 SGHNT and CDR2 YENEEA come from the germline V gene. This CDR3 reads CASSPRQGAYGYTF. CDR3 sequence (DNA): TGTGCCAGCAGCCCACGACAGGGGGCATATGGCTACACCTTC.

This sequence joins TRBV27 and TRBJ2-5; 7 positions match TRBD1. The V segment lost 6 bases and the J segment 0 bases; nucleotides outside the gene matches: 4. Germline CDR1 and CDR2: MNHEY and SMNVEV (reference sequence). The CDR3 extends over 14 amino acids. CDR3 sequence: CASRGQMNQETQYF. The DNA of the CDR3 is TGTGCCAGCAGGGGACAGATGAACCAAGAGACCCAGTACTTC.

Only one count was recorded for this clone. This chain connects TRBV5-1 to TRBJ2-1; D gene unclear. This CDR3 comprises 16 residues. Trimming shortened V by 0 bases and J by 0 bases, and 10 bases separated the two germline ends. Looked up from germline, CDR1 is SGHRS and CDR2 is YFSETQ. CDR3 sequence (DNA): TGCGCCAGCAGCTTGGCTGCTGCCAGCTCCTACAATGAGCAGTTCTTC. Translated: CASSLAAASSYNEQFF.

The chain recombines TRBV9 with TRBJ2-7; 10 positions agree with TRBD2. Germline V lookup: CDR1 SGDLS, CDR2 YYNGEE. Unmatched junction bases numbered 4, after V lost 0 bases and J lost 4 bases. The CDR3 has 15 residues. The CDR3 nucleotides are TGTGCCAGCAGCGTAGCCCCTAGCGGGAGTTACGAGCAGTACTTC. Amino acids: CASSVAPSGSYEQYF.

The chain joins TRBV30 to TRBJ1-2; possibly TRBD1 for D (6 bases). This CDR3 spans 12 amino acids. Trimming removed 3 bases from V and 4 bases from J, with 9 bases in between. Germline V gene sequence: CDR1 GTSNPN, CDR2 SVGIG (reference sequence). CDR3 in amino acids: CAWRGGGYGYTF. The DNA of the CDR3 is TGTGCCTGGAGAGGGGGGGGCTATGGCTACACCTTC. The full variable domain, completed using reference TRBV30 and TRBJ1-2, is SQTIHQWPATLVQPVGSPLSLECTVEGTSNPNLYWYRQAAGRGLQLLFYSVGIGQISSEVPQNLSASRPQDRQFILSSKKLLLSDSGFYLCAWRGGGYGYTFGSGTRLTVV.

This clone has a single count. This rearrangement joins TRBV19 to TRBJ1-2; weak D call: TRBD1 (6 bases). The V end was cut by 9 bases, the J end by 8 bases, with 13 bases between. Germline V gene data show CDR1 as LNHDA and CDR2 as SQIVND (reference sequence). The CDR3 length is 11 residues. The CDR3 protein is CASTTGSGYTF. In nucleotides, the CDR3 is TGTGCCAGCACCACAGGGTCCGGCTACACCTTC. The whole variable domain, filled in from reference TRBV19 and TRBJ1-2, reads DGGITQSPKYLFRKEGQNVTLSCEQNLNHDAMYWYRQDPGQGLRLIYYSQIVNDFQKGDIAEGYSVSREKKESFPLTVTSAQKNPTAFYLCASTTGSGYTFGSGTRLTVV.

This chain joins TRBV15 and TRBJ2-1; 7 bases agree with TRBD1. V was pared by 5 bases and J by 0 bases, with 4 bases of the junction left unmatched. CDR1 is LNHNV, CDR2 YYDKDF, per germline (reference sequence). The CDR3 length is 15 residues. The CDR3 reads CATSPNRGSYNEQFF. CDR3 coding DNA: TGTGCCACCAGCCCAAACAGGGGCTCCTACAATGAGCAGTTCTTC. Combining the CDR3 with reference TRBV15 and TRBJ2-1 gives the whole variable domain DAMVIQNPRYQVTQFGKPVTLSCSQTLNHNVMYWYQQKSSQAPKLLFHYYDKDFNNEADTPDNFQSRRPNTSFCFLDIRSPGLGDTAMYLCATSPNRGSYNEQFFGPGTRLTVL.

The chain employs TRBV29-1 and TRBJ1-1; possibly TRBD1 for D (6 bases). The CDR3 loop spans 14 amino acids. Between the trimmed V and J ends, which lost 5 bases and 1 base, there was a span of 14 bases. The germline V gene encodes CDR1 SQVTM and CDR2 ANQGSEA. The CDR3 DNA is TGCAGCGTTCCAAGGGGGATACCGAACACTGAAGCTTTCTTT. The encoded protein is CSVPRGIPNTEAFF.

The J gene is TRBJ2-7, the V gene TRBV5-1; D perhaps matches TRBD2 (5 bases). Trimming removed 3 bases from V and 5 bases from J, with 21 bases in between. Germline V CDR1 and CDR2: SGHRS, YFSETQ. The CDR3 covers 16 residues. CDR3 loop: CASSWRSADGPNEQYF. CDR3 DNA: TGCGCCAGCAGCTGGAGGTCGGCAGACGGCCCCAACGAGCAGTACTTC.

This clone has only one observation. This chain connects TRBV11-2 to TRBJ2-2; 10 bases are a match to TRBD2. The CDR3 is made up of 16 amino acids. Germline assignment: CDR1 SGHAT and CDR2 FQNNGV. J lost 5 bases, V lost 4 bases, and 7 bases had no gene match. CDR3 loop: CASSSPSGSETGELFF. For the CDR3, the DNA is TGTGCCAGCAGCTCGCCTAGCGGGAGCGAAACCGGGGAGCTGTTTTTT.

The chain couples TRBV9 to TRBJ2-3; TRBD2 matches 8 bases. The CDR3 extends over 15 amino acids. Per germline, CDR1 SGDLS and CDR2 YYNGEE. V shed 4 bases, J shed 2 bases, and the junction held 6 bases outside the gene matches. As DNA, the CDR3 is TGTGCCAGCAGCCCCCGGGGGGGGGACACAGATACGCAGTATTTT. Translating it yields CASSPRGGDTDTQYF.

The chain uses TRBV7-9 and TRBJ2-5, with D possibly being TRBD1 (6 bases). V was clipped by 0 bases and J by 5 bases, with 10 bases between them. Germline lookup yields CDR1 SEHNR and CDR2 FQNEAQ (reference sequence). This CDR3 spans 14 amino acids. CDR3 coding DNA: TGTGCCAGCAGCTTAGCCATGAGGGGGGAGACCCAGTACTTC. Its protein product is CASSLAMRGETQYF.

The chain couples TRBV5-5 to TRBJ1-4; maybe TRBD1 (5 bases). Trimming took 4 bases from V and 5 from J, leaving 15 bases between them. This CDR3 has 15 amino acids. CDR1 SGHKS and CDR2 YYEKEE come from the germline V gene (reference sequence). This chain's CDR3 is CASSGPRGSNEKLFF. The CDR3 nucleotides read TGTGCCAGCAGCGGACCGCGGGGGTCAAATGAAAAACTGTTTTTT.

The gene calls are TRBV6-5 and TRBJ1-6; D not resolved. Germline assignment: CDR1 MNHEY and CDR2 SVGAGI. CDR3 length: 14 residues. V shed 7 bases and J shed 8 bases, with 15 bases lying between them. The CDR3 coding sequence is TGTGCCAGCACCCTACGTTGGACTGATTCACCCCTCCACTTT. Encoded protein: CASTLRWTDSPLHF.

V and J are TRBV2 and TRBJ2-1; 11 nucleotides match TRBD2. The CDR3 loop spans 14 amino acids. Germline CDR1 and CDR2: SNHLY and FYNNEI. J was trimmed by 8 bases and V by 6 bases; bases with no gene match: 6. CDR3 nucleotide sequence: TGTGCCAGCAGCGACCGGACTAGCGGGTATGAGCAGTTCTTC. Amino acids: CASSDRTSGYEQFF. Full variable domain (rest looked up from reference TRBV2 and TRBJ2-1): EPEVTQTPSHQVTQMGQEVILRCVPISNHLYFYWYRQILGQKVEFLVSFYNNEISEKSEIFDDQFSVERPDGSNFTLKIRSTKLEDSAMYFCASSDRTSGYEQFFGPGTRLTVL.

This chain links TRBV4-2 with TRBJ2-7; tentatively, D is TRBD2 (5 bases). Per the germline V gene, CDR1 is LGHNA and CDR2 is YNFKEQ. Trimming pared 3 bases from V and 2 bases from J, leaving 17 bases between. There are 16 residues in the CDR3. CDR3 amino acids: CASSQHGGFGPYEQYF. The CDR3 DNA sequence: TGTGCCAGCAGCCAGCATGGCGGGTTTGGGCCCTACGAGCAGTACTTC.

The DNA of the CDR3 is TGTGCCAGCAGTCCCGGACTTAGCTTCTCCTACAATGAGCAGTTCTTC. It codes for CASSPGLSFSYNEQFF. The chain recombines TRBV27 with TRBJ2-1; weak D call: TRBD2 (5 bases). CDR1 and CDR2 from the germline V gene are MNHEY and SMNVEV (reference sequence). This CDR3 contains 16 residues. V dropped 5 bases and J dropped 0 bases, with 14 bases sitting between them.

CDR3 sequence: CASSPPGAANYGYTF. CDR3 bases: TGTGCCAGCAGCCCGCCAGGGGCAGCTAACTATGGCTACACCTTC. This chain joins TRBV9 and TRBJ1-2, with a tentative D call TRBD1 (6 bases). V lost 4 bases to trimming and J lost 0 bases, with 13 bases between them. There are 15 residues in the CDR3. Germline CDR1 reads SGDLS; CDR2 reads YYNGEE.

The V call is TRBV4-1, the J call TRBJ1-2, with 9 bases that match TRBD1. CDR1 and CDR2 from the germline V gene are MGHRA and YSYEKL. The CDR3 contains 16 residues. V lost 0 bases and J lost 8; bases outside the gene matches: 10. The chain's CDR3 is CASSQDWTGVLGGYTF. The DNA of the CDR3 is TGCGCCAGCAGCCAAGATTGGACAGGGGTCCTGGGAGGCTACACCTTC.

This clone was found a few times. This rearrangement joins TRBV5-1 to TRBJ2-6, with D perhaps TRBD2 (6 bases). Looked up from germline, CDR1 is SGHRS and CDR2 is YFSETQ. The CDR3 is 17 amino acids. V lost 4 bases to trimming and J lost 0 bases, with 14 bases between them. The CDR3 loop is CASSPRDFGSGANVLTF. CDR3 nucleotide sequence: TGCGCCAGCAGCCCCAGGGACTTCGGCTCTGGGGCCAACGTCCTGACTTTC.